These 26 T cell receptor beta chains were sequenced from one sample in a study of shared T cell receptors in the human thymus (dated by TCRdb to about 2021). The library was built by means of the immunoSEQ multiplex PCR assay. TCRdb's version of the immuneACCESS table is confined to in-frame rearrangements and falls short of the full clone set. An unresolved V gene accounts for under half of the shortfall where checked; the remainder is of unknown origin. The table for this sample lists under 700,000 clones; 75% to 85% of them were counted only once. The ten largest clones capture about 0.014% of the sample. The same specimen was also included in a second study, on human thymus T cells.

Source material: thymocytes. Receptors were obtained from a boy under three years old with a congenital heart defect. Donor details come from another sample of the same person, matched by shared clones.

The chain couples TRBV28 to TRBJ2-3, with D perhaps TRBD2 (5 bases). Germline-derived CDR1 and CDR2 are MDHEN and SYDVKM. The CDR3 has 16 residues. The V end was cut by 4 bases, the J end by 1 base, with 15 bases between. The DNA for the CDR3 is TGTGCCAGCAGTTCGGGATCGGGGTGGGGCACAGATACGCAGTATTTT. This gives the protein CASSSGSGWGTDTQYF.

In nucleotides, the CDR3 is TGTGCCAGTAGTACCGTAGCGGGAGCCGTGAATGGCGAGCAGTACTTC. Its translation: CASSTVAGAVNGEQYF. This rearrangement joins TRBV19 to TRBJ2-7, with 9 nucleotides matching TRBD2. Trimming cost V 4 bases and J 6 bases; bases outside gene matches: 13. The length of the CDR3 is 16 residues. Germline loops: CDR1 LNHDA, CDR2 SQIVND (reference sequence).

CDR3 sequence reads: CASTTIPGQASLGGEQYF. Written as DNA, the CDR3 is TGTGCCAGCACCACCATCCCGGGACAGGCTTCTCTGGGGGGCGAGCAGTACTTC. V usage is TRBV7-9 and J usage is TRBJ2-7; TRBD1 agrees at 8 bases. Germline V gene lookup returns CDR1 SEHNR and CDR2 FQNEAQ (reference sequence). This CDR3 has 18 amino acids. The trim removed 7 bases at V and 6 bases at J, leaving 23 bases unmatched.

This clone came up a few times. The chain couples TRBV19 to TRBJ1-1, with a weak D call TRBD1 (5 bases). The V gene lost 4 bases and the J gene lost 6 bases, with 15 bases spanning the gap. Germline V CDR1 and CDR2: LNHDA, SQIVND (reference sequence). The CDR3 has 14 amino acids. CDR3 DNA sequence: TGTGCCAGTAGTACCATTCGCGGGACCTCTGAAGCTTTCTTT. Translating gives CASSTIRGTSEAFF.

CDR3 sequence reads: CASSQDVIVGLTGELFF. CDR3 in DNA: TGCGCCAGCAGCCAAGACGTTATTGTAGGACTCACCGGGGAGCTGTTTTTT. The rearrangement joins TRBV4-3 to TRBJ2-2, with a possible D match to TRBD2 (5 bases). V lost 0 bases and J lost 4, with 15 bases in between. The germline CDR1 and CDR2 sequences are LGHNA and YSLEER. The CDR3 has 17 residues.

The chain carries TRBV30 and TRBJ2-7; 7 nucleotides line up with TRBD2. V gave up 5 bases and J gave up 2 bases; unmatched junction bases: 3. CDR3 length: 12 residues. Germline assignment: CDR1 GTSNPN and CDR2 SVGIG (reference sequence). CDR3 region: CAWGGVTYEQYF. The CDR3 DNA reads TGTGCCTGGGGGGGGGTTACCTACGAGCAGTACTTC.

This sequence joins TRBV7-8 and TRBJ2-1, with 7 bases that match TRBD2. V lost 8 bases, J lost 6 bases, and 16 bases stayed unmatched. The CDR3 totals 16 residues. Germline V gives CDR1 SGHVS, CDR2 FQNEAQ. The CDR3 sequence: CASLGRESGHANEQFF. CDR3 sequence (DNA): TGTGCCAGCCTGGGGCGGGAGAGTGGGCACGCCAATGAGCAGTTCTTC.

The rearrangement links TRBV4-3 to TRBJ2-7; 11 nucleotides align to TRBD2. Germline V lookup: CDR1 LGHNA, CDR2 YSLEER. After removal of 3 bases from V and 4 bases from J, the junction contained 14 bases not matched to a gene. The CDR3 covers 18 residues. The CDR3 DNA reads TGCGCCAGCAGCCAGTGGAATAGCGGGAGGGTTATCTCGTACGAGCAGTACTTC. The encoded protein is CASSQWNSGRVISYEQYF.

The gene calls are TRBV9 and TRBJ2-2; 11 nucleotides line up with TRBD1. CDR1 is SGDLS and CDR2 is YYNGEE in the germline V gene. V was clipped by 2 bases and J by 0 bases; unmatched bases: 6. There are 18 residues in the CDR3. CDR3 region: CASSVGQGATPNTGELFF. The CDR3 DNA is TGTGCCAGCAGCGTCGGACAGGGGGCAACTCCGAACACCGGGGAGCTGTTTTTT.

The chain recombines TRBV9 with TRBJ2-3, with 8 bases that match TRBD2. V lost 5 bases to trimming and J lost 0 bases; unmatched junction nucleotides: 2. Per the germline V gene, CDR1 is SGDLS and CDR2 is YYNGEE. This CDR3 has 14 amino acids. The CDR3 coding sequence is TGTGCCAGCAGTCCTAGCGGGAGCACAGATACGCAGTATTTT. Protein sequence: CASSPSGSTDTQYF.

The CDR3 DNA follows: TGTGCCAGCAGCCAAGATGAGGGGGAGGGCCACCACAATGAGCAGTTCTTC. It translates to CASSQDEGEGHHNEQFF. The genes are TRBV14 and TRBJ2-1; D might be TRBD2 (7 bases). V gave up 0 bases and J gave up 5 bases, with 17 bases separating them. This CDR3 region has 17 residues. Per the germline V gene, CDR1 is SGHDN and CDR2 is FVKESK.

The CDR3: CASSLGDRPTNTGELFF. The CDR3 DNA sequence: TGCGCCAGCAGCTTGGGTGACAGACCAACGAACACCGGGGAGCTGTTTTTT. The rearrangement uses TRBV5-1 and TRBJ2-2; tentative D call: TRBD1 (5 bases). V was clipped by 0 bases and J by 0 bases, with 12 bases between them. The germline V gene has CDR1 SGHRS and CDR2 YFSETQ. The CDR3 contains 17 residues.

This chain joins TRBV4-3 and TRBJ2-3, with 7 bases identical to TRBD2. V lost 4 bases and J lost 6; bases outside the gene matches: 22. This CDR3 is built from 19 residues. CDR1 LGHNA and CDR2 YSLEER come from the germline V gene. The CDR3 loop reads CASSPLDRSREGRADTQYF. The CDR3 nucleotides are TGCGCCAGCAGCCCGCTAGATAGGTCTAGGGAGGGCCGGGCGGATACGCAGTATTTT.

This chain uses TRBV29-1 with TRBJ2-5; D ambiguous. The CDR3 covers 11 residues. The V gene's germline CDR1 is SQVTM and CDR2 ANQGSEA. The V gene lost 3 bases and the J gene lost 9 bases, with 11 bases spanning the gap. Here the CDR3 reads CSVETAAAQYF. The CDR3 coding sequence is TGCAGCGTTGAGACCGCCGCGGCCCAGTACTTC.

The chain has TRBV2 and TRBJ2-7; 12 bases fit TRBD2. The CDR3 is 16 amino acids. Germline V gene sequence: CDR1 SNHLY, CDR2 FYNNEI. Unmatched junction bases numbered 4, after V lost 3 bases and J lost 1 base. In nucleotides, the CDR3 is TGTGCCAGCAGTGACCCACTAGCGGGAGGTTCCTACGAGCAGTACTTC. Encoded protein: CASSDPLAGGSYEQYF.

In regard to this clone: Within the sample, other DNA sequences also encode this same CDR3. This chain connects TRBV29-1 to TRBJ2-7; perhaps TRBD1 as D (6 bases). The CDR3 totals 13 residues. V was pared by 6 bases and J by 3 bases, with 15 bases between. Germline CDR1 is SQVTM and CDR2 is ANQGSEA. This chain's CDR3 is CSVTTGSSYEQYF. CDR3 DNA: TGCAGCGTGACTACAGGGTCTAGCTACGAGCAGTACTTC.

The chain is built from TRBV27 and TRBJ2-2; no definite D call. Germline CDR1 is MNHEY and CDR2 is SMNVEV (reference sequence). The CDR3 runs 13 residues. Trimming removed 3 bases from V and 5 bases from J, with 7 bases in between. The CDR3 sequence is CASSFRITGELFF. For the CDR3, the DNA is TGTGCCAGCAGTTTCAGGATAACCGGGGAGCTGTTTTTT.

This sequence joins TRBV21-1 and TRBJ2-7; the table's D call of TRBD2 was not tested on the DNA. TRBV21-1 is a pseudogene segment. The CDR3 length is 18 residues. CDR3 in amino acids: CASSKELAGGPGSYEQYF. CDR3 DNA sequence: TGTGCCAGCAGCAAAGAACTAGCGGGAGGCCCGGGGTCCTACGAGCAGTACTTC.

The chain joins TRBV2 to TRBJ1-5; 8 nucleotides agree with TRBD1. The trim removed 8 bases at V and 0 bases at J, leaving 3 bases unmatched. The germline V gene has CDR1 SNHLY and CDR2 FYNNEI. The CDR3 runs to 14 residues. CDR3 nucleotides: TGTGCCAGCCGGACAGGGCATAGCAATCAGCCCCAGCATTTT. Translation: CASRTGHSNQPQHF.

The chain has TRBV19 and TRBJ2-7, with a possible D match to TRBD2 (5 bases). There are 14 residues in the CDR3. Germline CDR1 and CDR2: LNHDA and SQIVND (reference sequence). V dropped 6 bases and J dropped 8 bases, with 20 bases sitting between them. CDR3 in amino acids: CASRLPWRRWQQYF. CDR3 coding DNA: TGTGCCAGTAGGCTCCCTTGGCGGAGGTGGCAGCAGTACTTC.

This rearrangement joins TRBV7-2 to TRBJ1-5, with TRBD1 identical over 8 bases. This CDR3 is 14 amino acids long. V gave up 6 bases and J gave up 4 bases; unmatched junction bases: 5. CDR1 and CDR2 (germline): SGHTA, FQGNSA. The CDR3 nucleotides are TGTGCCAGCAGGGACAGGGCCGGGAATCAGCCCCAGCATTTT. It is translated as CASRDRAGNQPQHF.

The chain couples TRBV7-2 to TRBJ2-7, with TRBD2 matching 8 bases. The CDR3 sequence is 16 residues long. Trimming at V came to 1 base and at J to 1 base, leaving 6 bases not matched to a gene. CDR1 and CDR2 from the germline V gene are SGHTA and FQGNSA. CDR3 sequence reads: CASSLGGLAGSYEQYF. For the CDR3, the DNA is TGTGCCAGCAGCTTAGGGGGGCTAGCGGGTTCCTACGAGCAGTACTTC.

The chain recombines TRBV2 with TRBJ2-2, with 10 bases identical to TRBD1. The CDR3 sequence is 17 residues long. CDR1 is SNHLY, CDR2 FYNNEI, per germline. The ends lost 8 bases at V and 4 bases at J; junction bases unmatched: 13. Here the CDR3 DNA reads TGTGCCAGCTCGCACCACCGGGGACAGGGGTGCACCGGGGAGCTGTTTTTT. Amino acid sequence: CASSHHRGQGCTGELFF.

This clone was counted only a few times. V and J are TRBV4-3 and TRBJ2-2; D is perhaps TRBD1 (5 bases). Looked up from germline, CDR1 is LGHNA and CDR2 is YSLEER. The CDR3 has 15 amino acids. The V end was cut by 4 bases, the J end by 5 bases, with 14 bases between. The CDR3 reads CASSPKYPGTGELFF. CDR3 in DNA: TGCGCCAGCAGCCCTAAATATCCAGGGACCGGGGAGCTGTTTTTT.

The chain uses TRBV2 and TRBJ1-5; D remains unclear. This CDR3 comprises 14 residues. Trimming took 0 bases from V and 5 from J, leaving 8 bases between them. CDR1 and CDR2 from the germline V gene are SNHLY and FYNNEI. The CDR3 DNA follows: TGTGCCAGCAGTGAAGCGGCCAACCATCAGCCCCAGCATTTT. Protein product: CASSEAANHQPQHF.

The CDR3 nucleotides read TGTGCCAGTAGTCCCAGACAGGAGAAAAGCAATCAGCCCCAGCATTTT. Amino acids: CASSPRQEKSNQPQHF. The chain is built from TRBV19 and TRBJ1-5, with D tentatively TRBD1 (6 bases). V was shortened by 5 bases and J by 1 base, with 15 bases between the two germline ends. This CDR3 is 16 amino acids long. Germline assignment: CDR1 LNHDA and CDR2 SQIVND (reference sequence).